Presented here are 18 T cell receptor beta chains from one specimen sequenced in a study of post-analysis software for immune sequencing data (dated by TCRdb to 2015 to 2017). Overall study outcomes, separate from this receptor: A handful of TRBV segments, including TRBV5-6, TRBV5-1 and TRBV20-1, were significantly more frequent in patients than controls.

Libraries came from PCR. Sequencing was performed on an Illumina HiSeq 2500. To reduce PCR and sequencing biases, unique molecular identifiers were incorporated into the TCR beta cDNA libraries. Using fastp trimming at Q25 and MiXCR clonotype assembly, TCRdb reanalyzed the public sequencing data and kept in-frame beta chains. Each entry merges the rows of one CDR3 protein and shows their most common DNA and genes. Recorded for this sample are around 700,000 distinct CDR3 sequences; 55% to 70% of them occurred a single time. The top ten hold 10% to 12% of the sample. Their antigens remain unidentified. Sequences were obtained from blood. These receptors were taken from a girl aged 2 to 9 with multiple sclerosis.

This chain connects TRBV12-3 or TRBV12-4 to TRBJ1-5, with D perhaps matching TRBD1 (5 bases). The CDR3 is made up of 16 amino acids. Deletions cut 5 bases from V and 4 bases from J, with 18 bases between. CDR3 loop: CASSGALRASNQPQHF. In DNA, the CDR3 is TGTGCCAGCAGTGGGGCTCTCCGGGCCTCGAATCAGCCCCAGCATTTT.

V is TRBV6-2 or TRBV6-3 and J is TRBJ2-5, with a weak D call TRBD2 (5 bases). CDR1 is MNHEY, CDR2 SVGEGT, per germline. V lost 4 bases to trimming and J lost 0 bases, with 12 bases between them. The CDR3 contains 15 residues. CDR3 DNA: TGTGCCAGCAGTTCTAAGCGGACGTACCAAGAGACCCAGTACTTC. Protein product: CASSSKRTYQETQYF.

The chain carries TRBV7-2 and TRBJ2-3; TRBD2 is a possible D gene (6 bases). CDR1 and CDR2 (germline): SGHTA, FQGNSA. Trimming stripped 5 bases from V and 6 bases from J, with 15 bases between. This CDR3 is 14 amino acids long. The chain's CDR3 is CASSPYSGRDTQYF. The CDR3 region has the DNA TGTGCCAGCAGCCCGTATAGCGGCCGGGATACGCAGTATTTT.

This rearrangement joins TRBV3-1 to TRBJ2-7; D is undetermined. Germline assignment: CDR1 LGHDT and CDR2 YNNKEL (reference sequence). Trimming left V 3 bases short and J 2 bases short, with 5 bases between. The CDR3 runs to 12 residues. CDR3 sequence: CASSQRPYEQYF. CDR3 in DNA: TGTGCCAGCAGCCAGCGGCCCTACGAGCAGTACTTC.

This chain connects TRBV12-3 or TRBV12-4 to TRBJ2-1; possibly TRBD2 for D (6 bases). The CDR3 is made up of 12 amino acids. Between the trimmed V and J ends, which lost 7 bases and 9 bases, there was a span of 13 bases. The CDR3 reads CASTQLAFEQFF. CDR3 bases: TGTGCCAGCACCCAACTAGCATTTGAGCAGTTCTTC.

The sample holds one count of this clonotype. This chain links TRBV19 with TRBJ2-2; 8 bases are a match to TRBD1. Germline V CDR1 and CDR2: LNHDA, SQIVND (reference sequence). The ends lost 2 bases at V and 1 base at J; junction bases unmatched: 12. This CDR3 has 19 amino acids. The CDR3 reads CASSIFGQGYSWNTGELFF. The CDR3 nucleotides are TGTGCCAGTAGTATATTCGGACAGGGTTATTCCTGGAACACCGGGGAGCTGTTTTTT.

CDR3 region: CASSLEFGNTEAFF. The CDR3 DNA reads as TGCGCCAGCAGCCTAGAATTCGGGAACACTGAAGCTTTCTTT. This chain links TRBV5-1 with TRBJ1-1; no clear D gene. In germline, CDR1 is SGHRS, CDR2 YFSETQ. The CDR3 is 14 amino acids. V lost 4 bases and J lost 1, with 11 bases in between.

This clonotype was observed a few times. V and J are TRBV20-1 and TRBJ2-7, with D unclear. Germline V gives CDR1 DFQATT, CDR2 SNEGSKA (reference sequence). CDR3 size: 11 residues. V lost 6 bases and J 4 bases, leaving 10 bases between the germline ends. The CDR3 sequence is CSAVQLYEQYF. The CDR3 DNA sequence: TGCAGTGCGGTACAGTTATACGAGCAGTACTTC.

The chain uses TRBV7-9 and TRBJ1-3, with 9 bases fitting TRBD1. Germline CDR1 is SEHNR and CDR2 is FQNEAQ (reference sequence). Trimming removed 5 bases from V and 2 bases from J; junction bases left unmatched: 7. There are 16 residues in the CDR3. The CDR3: CASSPTTGGTGNTIYF. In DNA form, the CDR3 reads TGTGCCAGCAGCCCTACGACAGGGGGGACTGGAAACACCATATATTTT.

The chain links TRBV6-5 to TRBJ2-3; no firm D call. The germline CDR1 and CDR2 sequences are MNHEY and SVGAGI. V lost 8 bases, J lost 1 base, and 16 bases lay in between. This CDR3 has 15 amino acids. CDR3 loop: CASSRDGPRTDTQYF. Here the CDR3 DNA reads TGTGCCAGCTCCCGCGATGGACCACGCACAGATACGCAGTATTTT.

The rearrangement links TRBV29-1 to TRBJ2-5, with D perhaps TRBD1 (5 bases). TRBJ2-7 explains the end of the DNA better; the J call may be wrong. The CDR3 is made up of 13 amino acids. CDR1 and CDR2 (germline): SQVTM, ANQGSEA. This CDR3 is CSPPQRGRNEQYF. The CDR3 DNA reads TGCAGCCCCCCCCAAAGGGGTAGGAACGAGCAGTACTTC.

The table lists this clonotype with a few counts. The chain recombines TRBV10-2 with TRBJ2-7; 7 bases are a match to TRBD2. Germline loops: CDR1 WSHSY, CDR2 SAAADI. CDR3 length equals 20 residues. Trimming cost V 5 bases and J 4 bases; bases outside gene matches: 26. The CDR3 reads CASSPIPGLTPPGMEYEQYF. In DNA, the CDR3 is TGCGCCAGCAGTCCCATTCCGGGACTAACCCCCCCTGGGATGGAATACGAGCAGTACTTC.

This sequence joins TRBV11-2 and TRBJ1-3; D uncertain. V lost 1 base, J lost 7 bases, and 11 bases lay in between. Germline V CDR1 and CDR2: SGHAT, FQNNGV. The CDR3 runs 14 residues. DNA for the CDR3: TGTGCCAGCAGCTTAGGTTTTGGGCCGAACACCATATATTTT. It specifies CASSLGFGPNTIYF.

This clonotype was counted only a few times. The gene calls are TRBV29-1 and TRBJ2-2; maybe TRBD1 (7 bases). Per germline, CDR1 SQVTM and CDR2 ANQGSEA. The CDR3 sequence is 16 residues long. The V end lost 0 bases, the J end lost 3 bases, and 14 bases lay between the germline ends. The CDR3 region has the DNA TGCAGCGTTGAAGAGGCAACAGGGGAGGACACCGGGGAGCTGTTTTTT. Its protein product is CSVEEATGEDTGELFF.

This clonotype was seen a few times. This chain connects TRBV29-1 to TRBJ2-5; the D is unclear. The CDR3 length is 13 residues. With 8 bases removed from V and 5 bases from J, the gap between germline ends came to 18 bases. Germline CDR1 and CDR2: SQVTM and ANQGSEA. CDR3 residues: CSSVWEVGETQYF. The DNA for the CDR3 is TGCAGCTCAGTTTGGGAAGTCGGTGAGACCCAGTACTTC.

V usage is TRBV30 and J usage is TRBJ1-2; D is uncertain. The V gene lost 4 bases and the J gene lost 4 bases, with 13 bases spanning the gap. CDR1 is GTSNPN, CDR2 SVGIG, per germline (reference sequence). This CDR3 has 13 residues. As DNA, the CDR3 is TGTGCCTGGACGGCGGCCTTTGTCTATGGCTACACCTTC. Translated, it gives CAWTAAFVYGYTF.

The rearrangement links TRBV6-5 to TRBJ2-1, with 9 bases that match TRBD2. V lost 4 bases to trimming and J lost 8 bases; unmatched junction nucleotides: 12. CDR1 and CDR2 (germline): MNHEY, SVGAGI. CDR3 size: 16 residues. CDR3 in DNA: TGTGCCAGCAGTTCCCCTGGTAGCGGGAGTAGTGATGAGCAGTTCTTC. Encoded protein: CASSSPGSGSSDEQFF.

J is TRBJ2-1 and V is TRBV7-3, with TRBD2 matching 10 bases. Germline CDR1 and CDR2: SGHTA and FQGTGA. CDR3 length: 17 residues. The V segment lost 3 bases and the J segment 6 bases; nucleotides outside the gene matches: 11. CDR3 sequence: CASSLTRTSGSRNEQFF. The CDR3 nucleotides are TGTGCCAGCAGCTTGACCCGGACTAGCGGTTCACGCAATGAGCAGTTCTTC.